Following are 15 T cell receptor beta chains from one sample sequenced in a study of sequential checkpoint blockade in melanoma. The sample's treatment: randomized to nivolumab then ipilimumab (arm A) or the reverse (arm B). Using immunoSEQ multiplex PCR, the repertoire was profiled, and TCRdb retains in-frame clones only, with some absent. The sample comprises roughly 9,800 clones, 70% to 85% of which are singletons, and 50% rests with the top ten. Specimen: CD8+ T cells sorted from blood (inferred from file names), collected from a patient given nivolumab and ipilimumab in sequence. These receptors were obtained from a human donor with melanoma.

The table lists this clone with a count of one. V gene TRBV7-9 combines with J gene TRBJ2-7, with TRBD2 as a possible D gene (6 bases). The CDR3 is 16 residues long. Germline CDR1 reads SEHNR; CDR2 reads FQNEAQ (reference sequence). The ends were cut back, 5 bases at V and 0 bases at J, with 17 bases in the middle. The CDR3 DNA sequence: TGTGCCAGCAGCCCCCCGGGTGGAGGGAGCTCCTACGAGCAGTACTTC. Encoded protein: CASSPPGGGSSYEQYF.

The chain combines TRBV4-3 with TRBJ1-2; D is undetermined. Looked up from germline, CDR1 is LGHNA and CDR2 is YSLEER. This CDR3 contains 16 residues. V was pared by 1 base and J by 3 bases, with 15 bases between. As DNA, the CDR3 is TGCGCCAGCAGCCAAGGGCTCGCGACGGGTTACTATGGCTACACCTTC. This sequence encodes CASSQGLATGYYGYTF.

The chain combines TRBV7-6 with TRBJ1-3; D might be TRBD1 (5 bases). Trimming took off 7 bases at V and 1 base at J, with 26 bases between the two ends. The CDR3 is made up of 19 amino acids. Germline CDR1 reads SGHVS; CDR2 reads FNYEAQ. The CDR3 DNA reads as TGTGCCAGCACCCAAAGAGGGGAGGAGGGAAGAAGATCTGGAAACACCATATATTTT. Translated: CASTQRGEEGRRSGNTIYF.

This clone was counted a single time. The rearrangement links TRBV6-5 to TRBJ2-6; tentatively, D is TRBD2 (5 bases). The germline V and J ends were trimmed by 7 bases and 4 bases, with 5 bases remaining between them. The CDR3 is 12 residues long. CDR1 and CDR2 (germline): MNHEY, SVGAGI. In DNA, the CDR3 is TGTGCCAGCAAGCGGGGGGCCAACGTCCTGACTTTC. It codes for CASKRGANVLTF.

This clone has just one count. The rearrangement links TRBV5-1 to TRBJ2-5; TRBD1 agrees at 7 bases. The DNA end is a closer match to TRBJ2-7, so the J assignment may be wrong. Germline values: CDR1 SGHRS, CDR2 YFSETQ. The CDR3 loop spans 15 amino acids. The CDR3 DNA follows: TGCGCCAGCAGTAGGGGTGGGACAGAATCCTACGAGCAGTACTTC. Translating gives CASSRGGTESYEQYF.

Details on this clone: A read error may account for a junction end that differs from germline. The gene calls are TRBV7-7 and TRBJ1-2; D unresolved. CDR1 is SSHAT, CDR2 FNYEAQ, per germline (reference sequence). CDR3 length: 14 amino acids. CDR3 amino acids: CASSPLETAYGYTF. The CDR3 bases are TGTGCTAGCAGCCCCCTCGAGACTGCCTATGGCTACACCTTC.

This clone was observed a handful of times. The chain combines TRBV6-6 with TRBJ2-7; D may be TRBD2 (5 bases). The germline V gene encodes CDR1 MNHNY and CDR2 SVGAGI (reference sequence). The CDR3 extends over 13 amino acids. The germline V and J ends were trimmed by 4 bases and 0 bases, with 7 bases remaining between them. The CDR3 is CASSLASSYEQYF. CDR3 DNA: TGTGCCAGCAGTTTAGCGAGCTCCTACGAGCAGTACTTC.

The gene calls are TRBV27 and TRBJ2-7; 7 nucleotides align to TRBD1. CDR3 length: 15 residues. Germline V gene lookup returns CDR1 MNHEY and CDR2 SMNVEV (reference sequence). The trim removed 6 bases at V and 3 bases at J, leaving 11 bases unmatched. The chain's CDR3 is CASRNDREKIYEQYF. As DNA, the CDR3 is TGTGCCAGCAGAAATGACAGGGAGAAAATCTACGAGCAGTACTTC.

There are a few counts of this clone. The chain employs TRBV7-9 and TRBJ2-7, with 8 bases that match TRBD1. This CDR3 has 15 residues. Germline CDR1 is SEHNR and CDR2 is FQNEAQ (reference sequence). V was pared by 1 base and J by 3 bases, with 5 bases of the junction left unmatched. The CDR3 region is CASSLETGALYEQYF. DNA for the CDR3: TGTGCCAGCAGCTTAGAGACAGGGGCTCTCTACGAGCAGTACTTC.

This chain joins TRBV5-8 and TRBJ1-2; TRBD1 is a possible D gene (5 bases). With 2 bases removed from V and 8 bases from J, the gap between germline ends came to 13 bases. The CDR3 is 13 residues long. The germline V gene has CDR1 SGHTS and CDR2 YDEGEE. This CDR3 is CASSLEGAAGYTF. The DNA for the CDR3 is TGTGCCAGCAGCTTAGAAGGGGCGGCGGGCTACACCTTC.

The rearrangement uses TRBV5-8 and TRBJ1-6; no clear D. From germline, CDR1 is SGHTS and CDR2 YDEGEE. The CDR3 is 17 amino acids. The V and J ends lost 4 bases and 6 bases respectively, with 20 bases between them. The CDR3, as DNA: TGTGCCAGCAGCCAAGATTTTCAGGAAATGGCTAATTCACCCCTCCACTTT. Its protein product is CASSQDFQEMANSPLHF. Based on the CDR3 plus reference TRBV5-8 and TRBJ1-6, the full variable domain is EAGVTQSPTHLIKTRGQQATLRCSPISGHTSVYWYQQALGLGLQFLLWYDEGEERNRGNFPPRFSGRQFPNYSSELNVNALELEDSALYLCASSQDFQEMANSPLHFGNGTRLTVT.

This chain uses TRBV27 with TRBJ1-5, with TRBD1 matching 10 bases. The CDR3 contains 18 residues. Germline-derived CDR1 and CDR2 are MNHEY and SMNVEV (reference sequence). V shed 1 base and J 5 bases; nucleotides not matched to a gene: 11. The CDR3, as DNA: TGTGCCAGCAGTTTATTCTGGACAGGGGGGGTGGGGGATCAGCCCCAGCATTTT. The encoded protein is CASSLFWTGGVGDQPQHF.

The V call is TRBV2, the J call TRBJ2-3; 8 nucleotides agree with TRBD2. The CDR3 is made up of 15 amino acids. Germline V gene sequence: CDR1 SNHLY, CDR2 FYNNEI. Trimming cost V 3 bases and J 3 bases; bases outside gene matches: 5. For the CDR3, the DNA is TGTGCCAGCAGTGATGCAGCGGGGGAGACAGATACGCAGTATTTT. It codes for CASSDAAGETDTQYF.

The chain combines TRBV27 with TRBJ1-2; unclear D gene. CDR3 length equals 13 residues. Deletions cut 3 bases from V and 4 bases from J, with 9 bases between. Germline V gives CDR1 MNHEY, CDR2 SMNVEV (reference sequence). DNA of the CDR3: TGTGCCAGCAGTTTCCACGAGGGCTATGGCTACACCTTC. This codes for CASSFHEGYGYTF.

The chain carries TRBV5-6 and TRBJ2-7; 11 bases agree with TRBD2. Germline CDR1 is SGHDT and CDR2 is YYEEEE. There are 15 residues in the CDR3. Trimming at V came to 4 bases and at J to 4 bases, leaving 7 bases not matched to a gene. The CDR3 DNA follows: TGTGCCAGCAGCCTCGGGACTAGCGGATCATACGAGCAGTACTTC. It specifies CASSLGTSGSYEQYF.